This T cell receptor (beta chain) was captured by sequencing in a study of cytomegalovirus exposure and HLA in healthy donors. Study findings and constraints: Among immune exposure information, only CMV serostatus was available. A missense DCLRE1C variant was associated with V- and J-gene trimming of TCR beta chains in a later analysis, and an independent cohort replicated the association. Three CMV-associated chains were confirmed in vitro to be specific for CMV antigens. In a later analysis, DRB1 alleles had the most associated TCRs; HLA-C alleles the fewest.

A word on this clone: The antigen is undetermined.

Germline V gene lookup returns CDR1 WSHSY and CDR2 SAAADI. The ends lost 5 bases at V and 3 bases at J; junction bases unmatched: 4. CDR3 size: 13 residues. The PCR ran on 60 Vbeta and 13 Jbeta primers. Sequencing used immunoSEQ multiplex PCR; TCRdb keeps in-frame clones, though not all of them. The table has 150,000 to 200,000 clones, roughly 78% seen once; the top ten hold about 4.4%. Sequenced: PBMCs. The TCR originated in a woman in her 30s in good health and CMV-seropositive. This chain connects TRBV10-2 to TRBJ2-7; 7 bases agree with TRBD2. CDR3 DNA sequence: TGCGCCAGCAGTTTAAGCGGGATCTACGAGCAGTACTTC. This encodes CASSLSGIYEQYF.